This TCR beta chain was recorded in a study of blood T cell repertoires in COVID-19. Germline loops: CDR1 ENHRY, CDR2 SYGVKD. The CDR3 extends over 14 amino acids. Unmatched junction bases numbered 1, after V lost 4 bases and J lost 3 bases. Assay: immunoSEQ multiplex PCR; the TCRdb copy retains only in-frame clones and omits some. The sample lists roughly 230,000 clones; 89% were seen once. This clone was seen just once. The sequenced sample was peripheral blood. The TCR sequence derives from a woman in her forties who had recovered from COVID-19. The genes are TRBV10-3 and TRBJ2-2; 8 bases are a match to TRBD1. The CDR3 DNA follows: TGTGCCATCAGTGTACAGGGGGACACCGGGGAGCTGTTTTTT. This encodes CAISVQGDTGELFF.